This T cell receptor beta chain was documented in a study of control samples from healthy donors and cancer patients. Germline V gene data show CDR1 as SGHRS and CDR2 as YFSETQ. CDR3 length equals 16 residues. The trim removed 1 base at V and 6 bases at J, leaving 10 bases unmatched. Method: immunoSEQ multiplex PCR; TCRdb's copy keeps in-frame clones and lacks some. The data show about 50,000 clones, more than 70% seen once. The sequence came from a man between 45 and 60 years old with head and neck cancer. The sequenced sample was PBMCs. V gene TRBV5-1 combines with J gene TRBJ2-1, with TRBD1 matching 7 bases. The CDR3 protein is CASSLTNDRVGNEQFF. The CDR3 coding sequence is TGCGCCAGCAGCTTGACGAACGACAGGGTTGGCAATGAGCAGTTCTTC.